This T cell receptor (beta chain) was observed in a study of STAT5B mutations in CD4+ large granular lymphocyte leukemia (dated by TCRdb to the early 2020s). With respect to the entire study: Among the healthy controls, the CDR3 'QG' motif was associated with a particular HLA allele. The study compared the TCRbeta repertoires of patients with CD4+ T-cell large granular lymphocyte leukemia against those of healthy blood donors. Flow cytometry performed on FACSCanto II or FACSVerse showed that the purified fractions had more than 95% purity among lymphocytes. Points the paper makes about the study in general: The data were not HLA-matched, and the higher clonality in CD4+ T-LGLL than in CD8+ T-LGLL could be due to the relatively small sample size. TRBV06-family usage was enriched among the top patient clones (8/27) compared with healthy controls (2/35). Main leukemic clonotypes were private to each patient, although roughly 26% appeared at low frequency in other patients' non-leukemic repertoires. CD4-sorted patient repertoires appeared more clonal than healthy CD4+ repertoires, and this difference persisted after removing the putative leukemic clones.

About this clone itself: Its antigen specificity is not known. No much larger clone is present one base from it, and per-base qualities are unavailable.

TCRbeta rearrangements were sequenced from genomic DNA using the immunoSEQ assay at survey resolution. The paper's data handling went like this. In the TCR sequencing data, the lowest productive clonotype frequency that could be detected was 2.59 x 10-5. Only productive TCRbeta rearrangements, meaning sequences that were complete and in-frame, were kept for the analyses. Sample clonality was computed as Simpson clonality in the immunoSEQ Analyzer version 3.0. Based on frequency, clones were grouped as very rare, small, medium, large (1-20%) or hyperexpanded (>20%). Generation probabilities were estimated with OLGA 1.2.3, V-gene circos plots were made with VDJtools, specificities were looked up in VDJdb, and CDR3 motifs were identified with GLIPH. The table comes from immuneACCESS by way of TCRdb, which keeps in-frame sequences with V and J called. Part of the clones is missing from these tables; in studies checked, under half for an unresolved V gene and the rest for unknown reasons. That table is the source of V, J and clone size, and D and trimming were worked out from the DNA. In this sample the table shows 20,000 to 30,000 clones, under 90% of which occur a single time. Over 0.3% of the sample comes from the top ten.

The CDR3, cysteine through phenylalanine, is 13 amino acids long. The retained sequence is limited to the CDR3, 39 bases, with the frame set at the first base. Taken from the germline V gene, the CDR1 and CDR2 loops are KGHSH and LQKENI. The trim is 3 bases for V and 5 bases for J, with a gap of 10 bases between the germline ends. Buffy coats from some 35 blood donors, supplied by the Finnish Red Cross blood service, were used as healthy controls. All TCR-sequenced material derived from peripheral blood: patient blood samples and healthy donor buffy coats. Peripheral blood mononuclear cells were isolated by Ficoll-Hypaque gradient centrifugation. Magnetic purification was used to isolate CD4+ cells from the buffy coats of the healthy controls. The Gentra Puregene Cell and Tissue kit was used to extract genomic DNA, and a Qubit 2.0 fluorometer was used to measure the amount of genomic DNA.

Rearrangement joined TRBV18 to TRBJ1-2; no confident D gene assignment can be made. Source material: CD4+ T cells from blood buffy coats. This clonotype was sampled from a human donor in good health. The bases are TGTGCCAGCTCACCGGGCCAGGCATATGGCTACACCTTC. This encodes CASSPGQAYGYTF.